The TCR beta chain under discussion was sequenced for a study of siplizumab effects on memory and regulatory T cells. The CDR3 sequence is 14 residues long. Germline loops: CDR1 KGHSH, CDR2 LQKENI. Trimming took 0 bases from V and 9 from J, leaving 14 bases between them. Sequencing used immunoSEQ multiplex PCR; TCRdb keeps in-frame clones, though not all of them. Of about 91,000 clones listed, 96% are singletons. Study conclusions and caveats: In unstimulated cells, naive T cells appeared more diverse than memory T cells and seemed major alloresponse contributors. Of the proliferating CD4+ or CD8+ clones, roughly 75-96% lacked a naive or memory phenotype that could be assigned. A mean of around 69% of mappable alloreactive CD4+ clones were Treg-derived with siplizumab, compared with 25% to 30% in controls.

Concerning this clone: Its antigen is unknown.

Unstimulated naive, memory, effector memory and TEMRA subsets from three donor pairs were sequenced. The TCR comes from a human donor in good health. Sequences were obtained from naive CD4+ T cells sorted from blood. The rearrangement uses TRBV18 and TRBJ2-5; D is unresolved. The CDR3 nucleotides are TGTGCCAGCTCACCACCCGGCCAATTGCTGGCCCAGTACTTC. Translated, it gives CASSPPGQLLAQYF.